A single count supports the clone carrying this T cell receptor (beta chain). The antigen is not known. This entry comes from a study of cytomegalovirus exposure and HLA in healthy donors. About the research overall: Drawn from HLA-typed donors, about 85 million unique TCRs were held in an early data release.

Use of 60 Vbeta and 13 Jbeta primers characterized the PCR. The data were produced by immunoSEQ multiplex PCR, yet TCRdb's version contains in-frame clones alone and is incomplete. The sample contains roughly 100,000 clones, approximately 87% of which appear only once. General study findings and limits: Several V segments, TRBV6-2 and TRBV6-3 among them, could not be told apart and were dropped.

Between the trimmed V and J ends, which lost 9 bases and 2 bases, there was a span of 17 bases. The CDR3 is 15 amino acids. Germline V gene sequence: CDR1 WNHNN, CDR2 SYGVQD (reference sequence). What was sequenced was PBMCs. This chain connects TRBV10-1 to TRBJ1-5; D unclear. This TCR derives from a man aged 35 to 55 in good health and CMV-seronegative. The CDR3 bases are TGCGCCAGTTGTAGGAAGGGAGCGGGCAATCAGCCCCAGCATTTT. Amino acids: CASCRKGAGNQPQHF.